This T cell receptor (beta chain) appears in the sequencing data of a study of cytomegalovirus exposure and HLA in healthy donors. In germline, CDR1 is MNHNS, CDR2 SASEGT. CDR3 size: 15 residues. Trimming pared 5 bases from V and 0 bases from J, leaving 13 bases between. Repertoires were generated with immunoSEQ multiplex PCR, while TCRdb's copy carries only in-frame clones and drops some. The table includes around 170,000 clones, 85% detected once. This rearrangement joins TRBV6-1 to TRBJ2-5; a possible D gene is TRBD2 (6 bases). Material for sequencing was PBMCs. The TCR sequence derives from a man younger than 35 in good health and CMV-seropositive. CDR3: CASSRGGNYQETQYF. The DNA for the CDR3 is TGTGCCAGCAGTAGAGGCGGGAATTACCAAGAGACCCAGTACTTC.